A selection of T cell receptor beta chains follows, all from one sample in a study of shared clonotypes between healthy human individuals. Profiling relied on immunoSEQ multiplex PCR, and the TCRdb table lists in-frame clones only, not all of them. The data hold around 330,000 clones, with about 74% observed a single time. Sequences were obtained from memory CD4+ T cells sorted from blood. These receptors all stem from a man younger than 40 in good health. The CDR3 runs from the conserved cysteine through the conserved F or W. Each record gives: clone size, D gene, J gene, V gene, CDR3 protein, CDR3 DNA. D genes are given only for firm matches. Expanded clones are given a class, and other clones once, few, many or no size at all.

size: few; D: TRBD1; J: TRBJ1-3; V: TRBV11-2; CDR3: CASSSPRGRGGNTIYF; DNA: TGTGCCAGCAGCAGCCCCAGGGGGCGCGGTGGAAACACCATATATTTT
size: -; D: -; J: TRBJ2-2; V: TRBV5-4; CDR3: CASTAEGGIVAGELFF; DNA: TGTGCCAGCACAGCCGAAGGCGGGATAGTTGCCGGGGAGCTGTTTTTT
size: -; D: -; J: TRBJ1-5; V: TRBV2; CDR3: CASRPSQGYTQPQHF; DNA: TGTGCCAGCAGACCGAGCCAGGGATACACTCAGCCCCAGCATTTT
size: -; D: -; J: TRBJ2-7; V: TRBV11-3; CDR3: CASSLDPTGSYEQYF; DNA: TGTGCCAGCAGCTTAGATCCGACGGGTTCCTACGAGCAGTACTTC
size: -; D: -; J: TRBJ1-5; V: TRBV9; CDR3: CASSVDQGSQPQHF; DNA: TGTGCCAGCAGCGTAGACCAGGGCTCGCAGCCCCAGCATTTT
size: -; D: -; J: TRBJ2-2; V: TRBV5-1; CDR3: CASSLAANTGELFF; DNA: TGCGCCAGCAGCTTGGCAGCAAACACCGGGGAGCTGTTTTTT
size: -; D: -; J: TRBJ2-7; V: TRBV5-4; CDR3: CASSLGGRVYEQYF; DNA: TGTGCCAGCAGCTTGGGGGGAAGAGTCTACGAGCAGTACTTC
size: few; D: -; J: TRBJ2-7; V: TRBV19; CDR3: CASSPKLVGYYEQYF; DNA: TGTGCCAGTAGTCCAAAACTGGTCGGTTACTACGAGCAGTACTTC
size: once; D: -; J: TRBJ2-2; V: TRBV10-3; CDR3: CAISESKGPGEAGELFF; DNA: TGTGCCATCAGTGAGTCTAAAGGACCGGGTGAGGCCGGGGAGCTGTTTTTT
size: many; D: TRBD1; J: TRBJ2-7; V: TRBV6-5; CDR3: CASSTGVSEQYF; DNA: TGTGCCAGCTCCACAGGGGTTAGCGAGCAGTACTTC
size: -; D: TRBD1; J: TRBJ2-3; V: TRBV7-9; CDR3: CASSWDRGPVSF; DNA: TGTGCCAGCAGCTGGGACAGGGGGCCTGTTTCTTTT
size: -; D: -; J: TRBJ2-2; V: TRBV1; CDR3: CTSSQDTKREGITGELFF; DNA: TGCACCAGCAGCCAAGATACCAAGCGGGAGGGCATCACCGGGGAGCTGTTTTTT
size: -; D: -; J: TRBJ2-7; V: TRBV5-1; CDR3: CASSLQQLTYEQYF; DNA: TGCGCCAGCAGCTTGCAACAGCTAACCTACGAGCAGTACTTC
size: -; D: -; J: TRBJ1-2; V: TRBV29-1; CDR3: CSVEDRTRGVIGYTF; DNA: TGCAGCGTTGAAGATCGTACGAGGGGGGTTATTGGCTACACCTTC
size: few; D: TRBD1; J: TRBJ1-1; V: TRBV9; CDR3: CASSQTGSEAFF; DNA: TGTGCCAGCAGCCAGACAGGGAGTGAAGCTTTCTTT
size: -; D: TRBD2; J: TRBJ2-7; V: TRBV18; CDR3: CASSPAGGSYEQYF; DNA: TGTGCCAGCTCACCAGCGGGAGGCTCCTACGAGCAGTACTTC
size: few; D: -; J: TRBJ1-5; V: TRBV5-8; CDR3: CASSSVDIFVNQPQHF; DNA: TGTGCCAGCAGTTCAGTCGACATTTTCGTCAATCAGCCCCAGCATTTT
size: -; D: TRBD1; J: TRBJ2-7; V: TRBV30; CDR3: CAWSERTGGGEQYF; DNA: TGTGCCTGGAGTGAGCGGACAGGGGGCGGCGAGCAGTACTTC
size: once; D: TRBD1; J: TRBJ2-7; V: TRBV5-1; CDR3: CASSLTGTGIHEQYF; DNA: TGCGCCAGCAGCTTAACCGGGACAGGGATCCACGAGCAGTACTTC
size: few; D: TRBD2; J: TRBJ2-1; V: TRBV5-1; CDR3: CASSPTPTSSIEQFF; DNA: TGCGCCAGCAGTCCCACCCCGACTAGCTCGATTGAGCAGTTCTTC
size: -; D: -; J: TRBJ1-1; V: TRBV28; CDR3: CASSPLITGSNTEAFF; DNA: TGTGCCAGCAGTCCACTAATTACAGGGAGCAACACTGAAGCTTTCTTT
size: once; D: -; J: TRBJ2-3; V: TRBV6-5; CDR3: CARKNSGASTDTQYF; DNA: TGTGCCAGAAAAAACAGCGGTGCTAGCACAGATACGCAGTATTTT
size: -; D: TRBD2; J: TRBJ2-7; V: TRBV5-4; CDR3: CASRTTSGTSSYEQYF; DNA: TGTGCCAGCAGAACCACTAGCGGGACGAGCTCCTACGAGCAGTACTTC
size: -; D: TRBD2; J: TRBJ2-1; V: TRBV29-1; CDR3: CSTRAGGLGNEQFF; DNA: TGCAGCACTCGAGCGGGAGGCCTAGGGAATGAGCAGTTCTTC
size: -; D: -; J: TRBJ2-1; V: TRBV11-3; CDR3: CASSFNDNEQFF; DNA: TGTGCCAGCAGCTTCAACGACAATGAGCAGTTCTTC
size: -; D: TRBD2; J: TRBJ2-2; V: TRBV5-1; CDR3: CASSLLSGTQSSGELFF; DNA: TGCGCCAGCAGCTTACTTAGCGGGACTCAATCGTCCGGGGAGCTGTTTTTT
size: -; D: TRBD1; J: TRBJ2-7; V: TRBV5-1; CDR3: CASSLAGQGLRYEQYF; DNA: TGCGCCAGCAGCTTGGCGGGACAGGGGTTGCGCTACGAGCAGTACTTC
size: -; D: TRBD2; J: TRBJ2-5; V: TRBV6-1; CDR3: CASSETGAGVPQETQYF; DNA: TGTGCCAGCAGTGAAACCGGGGCGGGAGTACCTCAAGAGACCCAGTACTTC